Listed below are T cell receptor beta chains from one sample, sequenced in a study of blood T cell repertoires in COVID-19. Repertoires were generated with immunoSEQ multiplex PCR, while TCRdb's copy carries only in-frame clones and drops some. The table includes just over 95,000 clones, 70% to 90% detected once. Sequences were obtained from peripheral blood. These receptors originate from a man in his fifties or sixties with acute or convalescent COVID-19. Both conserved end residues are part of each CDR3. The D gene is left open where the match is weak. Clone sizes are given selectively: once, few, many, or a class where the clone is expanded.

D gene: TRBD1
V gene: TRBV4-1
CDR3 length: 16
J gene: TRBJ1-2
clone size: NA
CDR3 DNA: TGCGCCAGCAGCCAAGCCCCGGGACAGGATGTAGGAGGCTACACCTTC
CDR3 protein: CASSQAPGQDVGGYTF

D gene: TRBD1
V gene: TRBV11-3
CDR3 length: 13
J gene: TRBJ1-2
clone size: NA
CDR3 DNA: TGTGCCAGCAGCTTAACAGGGGCATATGGCTACACCTTC
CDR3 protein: CASSLTGAYGYTF

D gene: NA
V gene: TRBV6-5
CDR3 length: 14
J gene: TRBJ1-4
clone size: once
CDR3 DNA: TGTGCCAGCAGCGCAACGGGAGATAATGAAAAACTGTTTTTT
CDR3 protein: CASSATGDNEKLFF

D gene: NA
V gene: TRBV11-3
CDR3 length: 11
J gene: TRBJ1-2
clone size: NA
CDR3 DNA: TGTGCCAGCAGCTCAGGGGAGGGCTACACCTTC
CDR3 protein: CASSSGEGYTF

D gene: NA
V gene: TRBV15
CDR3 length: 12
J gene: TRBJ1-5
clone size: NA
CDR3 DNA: TGTGCCACCAGCAGCTCTAATCAGCCCCAGCATTTT
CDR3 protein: CATSSSNQPQHF

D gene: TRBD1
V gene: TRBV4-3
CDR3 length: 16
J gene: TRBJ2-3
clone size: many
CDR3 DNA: TGCGCCAGCAGCGACTGGGGACAGGGAAAGTCAGATACGCAGTATTTT
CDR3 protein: CASSDWGQGKSDTQYF

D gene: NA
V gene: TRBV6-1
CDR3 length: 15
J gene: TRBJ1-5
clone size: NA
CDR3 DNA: TGTGCCAGCAGTGATCGGGGGATGATCAATCAGCCCCAGCATTTT
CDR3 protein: CASSDRGMINQPQHF

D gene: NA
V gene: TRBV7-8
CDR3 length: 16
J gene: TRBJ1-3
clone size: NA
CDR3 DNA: TGTGCCAGCAGCTTAGATCAGGGGCTTACCGGGAACACCATATATTTT
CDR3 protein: CASSLDQGLTGNTIYF

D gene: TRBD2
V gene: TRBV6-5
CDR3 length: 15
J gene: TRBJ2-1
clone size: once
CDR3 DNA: TGTGCCAGCCGACCAAGCGGGAGGACATACAATGAGCAGTTCTTC
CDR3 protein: CASRPSGRTYNEQFF

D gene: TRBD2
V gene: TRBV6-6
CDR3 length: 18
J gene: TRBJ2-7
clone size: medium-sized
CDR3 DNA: TGTGCCAGCAGTCGCCAGGGGGGACTAGCGGGAGGCAGCTACGAGCAGTACTTC
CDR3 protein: CASSRQGGLAGGSYEQYF

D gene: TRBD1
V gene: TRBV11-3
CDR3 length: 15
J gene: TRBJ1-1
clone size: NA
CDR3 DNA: TGTGCCAGCACCCCGGGACAGGGGGGATACACTGAAGCTTTCTTT
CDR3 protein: CASTPGQGGYTEAFF

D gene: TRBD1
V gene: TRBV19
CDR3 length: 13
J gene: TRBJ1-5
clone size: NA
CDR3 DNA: TGTGCCACCACGAACAGGGGGGGGCAGCCCCAGCATTTT
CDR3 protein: CATTNRGGQPQHF

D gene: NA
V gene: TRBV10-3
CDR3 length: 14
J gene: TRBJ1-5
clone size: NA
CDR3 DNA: TGTGCCATCAGTGAGTCTGGGGGGGCTCAGCCCCAGCATTTT
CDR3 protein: CAISESGGAQPQHF

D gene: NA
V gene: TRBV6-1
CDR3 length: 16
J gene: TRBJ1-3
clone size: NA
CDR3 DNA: TGTGCCAGCAGTGAAGGGTCGGCAGGCTCTGGAAACACCATATATTTT
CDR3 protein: CASSEGSAGSGNTIYF

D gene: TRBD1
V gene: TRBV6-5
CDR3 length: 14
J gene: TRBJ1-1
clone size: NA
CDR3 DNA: TGTGCCAGCTCTTACAGGGGGCAAAACACTGAAGCTTTCTTT
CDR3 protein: CASSYRGQNTEAFF

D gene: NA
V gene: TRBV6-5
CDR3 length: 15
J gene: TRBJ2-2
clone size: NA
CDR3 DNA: TGTGCCAGCAGCAGGGGACACATCAACACCGGGGAGCTGTTTTTT
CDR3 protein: CASSRGHINTGELFF

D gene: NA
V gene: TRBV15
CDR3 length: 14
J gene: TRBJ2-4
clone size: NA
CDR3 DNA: TGTGCCACCAGCAGAGATGTGGGCCTTGACATTCAGTACTTC
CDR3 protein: CATSRDVGLDIQYF